Given below is one T cell receptor beta chain in context. Its matching antigen is unknown. The data derive from a study of blood T cells in healthy people across ages. A J-beta primer mix and a sample-barcoded 5' primer were used in a second PCR of about 7 to 12 cycles. Every cDNA molecule bore a tag from a template-switch adaptor containing 12 random nucleotides. TCRdb re-derived calls from the 5' RACE reads in MiXCR, one entry per CDR3 protein. This sample has about 1.4 million distinct CDR3 sequences; approximately 59% occur once, and the top ten carry 6.5% to 8%. Points from the study as a whole: Both higher diversity and more naive CD4+ cells marked long-lived donors when set against aged donors.

Around 10 milliliters was the volume of peripheral blood drawn from each donor. Sequencing input: blood. The TCR comes from a man younger than 35 in good health.

The CDR3 protein is CASSMDRQTPQETQYF. CDR3 nucleotide sequence: TGTGCCAGCAGCATGGACAGACAAACACCTCAAGAGACCCAGTACTTC. V and J are TRBV7-2 and TRBJ2-5; TRBD1 might be the D (6 bases). Germline loops: CDR1 SGHTA, CDR2 FQGNSA. This CDR3 is built from 16 residues. The V and J ends lost 5 bases and 2 bases respectively, with 18 bases between them.